The rows below give T cell receptor beta chains drawn from one sample of a study of control samples from healthy donors and cancer patients. Assay: immunoSEQ multiplex PCR; the TCRdb copy retains only in-frame clones and omits some. The sample lists roughly 76,000 clones; 94% were seen once. Input material: blood. Source of these receptors: a woman between 35 and 50 years old in good health. Each CDR3 is given with its conserved first and last residue. A D gene is named only where the DNA matches it firmly. Only part of the rows carry a size: once, few, many, or a class if the clone is expanded.

TRBV3-1/TRBV3-2	TRBJ2-7	once	NA	TGTGCCAGCAGCCAGGCCGGGAGCTACGAGCAGTACTTC	CASSQAGSYEQYF
TRBV6-6	TRBJ2-1	NA	TRBD2	TGTGCCAGCAGGAGGACTAGCGGAAACAATGAGCAGTTCTTC	CASRRTSGNNEQFF
TRBV29-1	TRBJ1-5	NA	TRBD1	TGCAGCGTTGGGGAGGGGGACAGACATCAGCCCCAGCATTTT	CSVGEGDRHQPQHF
TRBV6-4	TRBJ2-3	NA	TRBD1	TGTGCCAGCAGTGAACAGCAGGGGGCTGCGCCAGATACGCAGTATTTT	CASSEQQGAAPDTQYF
TRBV5-1	TRBJ1-5	NA	NA	TGCGCCAGCAGCTATGGAGGCAGGGAGAGCAATCAGCCCCAGCATTTT	CASSYGGRESNQPQHF
TRBV19	TRBJ1-4	NA	NA	TGTGCCAGTAGTAAGCGGTCAGGGCGGGGTGAAAAACTGTTTTTT	CASSKRSGRGEKLFF
TRBV9	TRBJ1-2	NA	NA	TGTGCCAGCAGCGTAGGTTCAGACTATGGCTACACCTTC	CASSVGSDYGYTF
TRBV18	TRBJ2-7	NA	TRBD1	TGTGCCAGCTCACCTAACAGGGGTAGCTCCTACGAGCAGTACTTC	CASSPNRGSSYEQYF
TRBV10-1	TRBJ1-5	NA	TRBD1	TGCGCCAGCAGCTCGGGACAGGGCTATCAGCCCCAGCATTTT	CASSSGQGYQPQHF
TRBV5-1	TRBJ1-2	NA	TRBD1	TGCGCCAGCAGCAACGGACAGGAAGTCATCTATGGCTACACCTTC	CASSNGQEVIYGYTF
TRBV5-1	TRBJ1-2	NA	NA	TGCGCCACCCGAGAGGACCAGGACAGCCATGGCTACACCTTC	CATREDQDSHGYTF
TRBV4-1	TRBJ1-4	NA	NA	TGCGCCAGCAGCTTAGGGGGGGCTTTCTATGAAAAACTGTTTTTT	CASSLGGAFYEKLFF
TRBV28	TRBJ1-5	once	NA	TGTGCCAGCAGTCCTCTGGAGCCGGGGCCTACTCCCCAGCATTTT	CASSPLEPGPTPQHF
TRBV3-1/TRBV3-2	TRBJ2-3	once	NA	TGTGCCAGCAGCCAAGGAGGCGGACAAGCGGCAGATACGCAGTATTTT	CASSQGGGQAADTQYF
TRBV27	TRBJ1-3	NA	NA	TGTGCCAGCAGTTTAAAGCCCCTTGGAAACACCATATATTTT	CASSLKPLGNTIYF
TRBV7-9	TRBJ1-2	NA	TRBD1	TGTGCCAGCAGCACACGGACAGGACCTAACTATGGCTACACCTTC	CASSTRTGPNYGYTF
TRBV7-2	TRBJ2-7	NA	NA	TGTGCCAGCCGGCTGGACCCCACCTCCTACGAGCAGTACTTC	CASRLDPTSYEQYF
TRBV30	TRBJ2-3	NA	NA	TGTGCCTGGAGGAGCCCCGGGGGTACGCAGTATTTT	CAWRSPGGTQYF
TRBV19	TRBJ2-5	NA	NA	TGTGCCAGTAGCCCCATACTAAGCGTCCAAGAGACCCAGTACTTC	CASSPILSVQETQYF
TRBV5-1	TRBJ2-7	NA	NA	TGCGCCAGCAGCTTGATGACAGGTACCTACGAGCAGTACTTC	CASSLMTGTYEQYF
TRBV18	TRBJ2-3	NA	TRBD2	TGTGCCAGCTCACCACTAGCGGGAGGGCAGAGCACAGATACGCAGTATTTT	CASSPLAGGQSTDTQYF
TRBV6-5	TRBJ2-7	NA	NA	TGTGCCAGCAGTTATTATGAGGGAAACGAGCAGTACTTC	CASSYYEGNEQYF
TRBV19	TRBJ2-1	NA	NA	TGTGCCAGTTCTCATAGGGCGGGCTACAATGAGCAGTTCTTC	CASSHRAGYNEQFF
TRBV11-3	TRBJ2-2	NA	NA	TGTGCCAGCAGCTCTCCAGGGTGGGGCACCGGGGAGCTGTTTTTT	CASSSPGWGTGELFF
TRBV3-1/TRBV3-2	TRBJ2-1	NA	TRBD1	TGTGCCAGCAGCCAAACCCCCTGGACAGGGTACAATGAGCAGTTCTTC	CASSQTPWTGYNEQFF
TRBV18	TRBJ2-5	NA	TRBD2	TGTGCCAGCTCACCCCCGTCCCGCCCTGCGGGAGAGGGGGAGACCCAGTACTTC	CASSPPSRPAGEGETQYF
TRBV7-9	TRBJ2-3	NA	NA	TGTGCCAGCAGCTTAGGGTCAGCTAGCACAGATACGCAGTATTTT	CASSLGSASTDTQYF
TRBV4-3	TRBJ2-3	NA	NA	TGCGCCAGCAGCCATAGGAACTCGGGTACAGATACGCAGTATTTT	CASSHRNSGTDTQYF
TRBV10-1	TRBJ1-1	NA	NA	TGCGCCAGCAGTGCGATGTCGAACACTGAAGCTTTCTTT	CASSAMSNTEAFF
TRBV29-1	TRBJ1-1	NA	NA	TGCAGCGCCGGACAGCTGAACACTGAAGCTTTCTTT	CSAGQLNTEAFF
TRBV28	TRBJ1-1	few	NA	TGTGCCAGCAGTTCGAACTATCCCGGGACACGGGTGGGCGAAGCTTTCTTT	CASSSNYPGTRVGEAFF
TRBV9	TRBJ2-2	NA	TRBD1	TGTGCCAGCAGCGTAAGGCAGGGGGTTAACACCGGGGAGCTGTTTTTT	CASSVRQGVNTGELFF
TRBV7-7	TRBJ2-1	NA	TRBD2	TGTGCCAGCAGCCTCGGACTAGCGGAGAACAATGAGCAGTTCTTC	CASSLGLAENNEQFF
TRBV27	TRBJ2-1	NA	NA	TGTGCCAGCAGTCCGGGGGACACCCGGCCTTACAATGAGCAGTTCTTC	CASSPGDTRPYNEQFF
TRBV24-1	TRBJ2-1	few	TRBD2	TGTGCCACCAGAGCTAGCGGGGCATACTACAATGAGCAGTTCTTC	CATRASGAYYNEQFF
TRBV5-5	TRBJ2-7	NA	NA	TGTGCCAGCATCAGGACAGACGAGGGGGAGCAGTACTTC	CASIRTDEGEQYF
TRBV28	TRBJ2-4	NA	NA	TGTGCCAGCAGTTTAGGGCAGCAAAACATTCAGTACTTC	CASSLGQQNIQYF
TRBV5-6	TRBJ1-1	NA	TRBD1	TGTGCCAGCAGCCTGAGCCCCGGGACAGGGAGCACTGAAGCTTTCTTT	CASSLSPGTGSTEAFF
TRBV27	TRBJ1-6	NA	NA	TGTGCCAGCAAAGTCAAAGTTTTCTATAATTCACCCCTCCACTTT	CASKVKVFYNSPLHF
TRBV5-1	TRBJ1-6	NA	TRBD1	TGCGCCAGCAGCTTGGCTGGACAGGGAACACCCCTCCACTTT	CASSLAGQGTPLHF
TRBV7-6	TRBJ1-1	NA	NA	TGTGCCAGCAGGGCGACCGACAGCTACACTGAAGCTTTCTTT	CASRATDSYTEAFF
TRBV7-8	TRBJ2-7	NA	TRBD2	TGTGCCAGCAGCTTAGCACTAGCGGTAGCCTACGAGCAGTACTTC	CASSLALAVAYEQYF
TRBV15	TRBJ1-4	NA	NA	TGTGCCACCAGCAGAGATGGTGGAGGGGCAACTAATGAAAAACTGTTTTTT	CATSRDGGGATNEKLFF
TRBV19	TRBJ1-2	NA	NA	TGTGCCAGTCAAACAGGGACCGGCGGCTACACCTTC	CASQTGTGGYTF
TRBV18	TRBJ1-1	NA	NA	TGTGCCAGCTCACCTAATGAGGGAGGGAACACTGAAGCTTTCTTT	CASSPNEGGNTEAFF
TRBV30	TRBJ1-5	NA	NA	TGTGCCTGGAGTGAAAATAGGGATCAGCCCCAGCATTTT	CAWSENRDQPQHF
TRBV7-6	TRBJ1-3	few	NA	TGTGCCAGCAGCTCATCTTTGCGGGAAGCTGGAAACACCATATATTTT	CASSSSLREAGNTIYF
TRBV7-8	TRBJ1-5	once	NA	TGTGCCAGCAGCTTAGCGCAGGGTTATCAGCCCCAGCATTTT	CASSLAQGYQPQHF
TRBV11-1	TRBJ1-2	NA	NA	TGTGCCAGCAGCTTATCGTCAGGGACTAACTATGGCTACACCTTC	CASSLSSGTNYGYTF
TRBV6-6	TRBJ2-4	NA	TRBD1	TGTGCCAGCAGGGGAAATCCGGGACAGGAAAACATTCAGTACTTC	CASRGNPGQENIQYF
TRBV20-1	TRBJ2-1	NA	TRBD2	TGCAGTGCTAGTGGGGTAGCGGGATTGAATGAGCAGTTCTTC	CSASGVAGLNEQFF
TRBV6-1	TRBJ2-7	once	NA	TGTGCCAGCAGTGAAGGAACGGTCCCAGATTACTACGAGCAGTACTTC	CASSEGTVPDYYEQYF
TRBV7-2	TRBJ2-5	NA	NA	TGTGCCAGCAGCTTAGTGGGCGGGGAGGAGACCCAGTACTTC	CASSLVGGEETQYF
TRBV6-5	TRBJ2-7	NA	NA	TGTGCCAGCAGGATAACAGGGATCAACGAGCAGTACTTC	CASRITGINEQYF
TRBV2	TRBJ2-7	NA	TRBD2	TGTGCCAGCAGTGAACCCGGGGCTAGCGGGAGAAGCTACGAGCAGTACTTC	CASSEPGASGRSYEQYF